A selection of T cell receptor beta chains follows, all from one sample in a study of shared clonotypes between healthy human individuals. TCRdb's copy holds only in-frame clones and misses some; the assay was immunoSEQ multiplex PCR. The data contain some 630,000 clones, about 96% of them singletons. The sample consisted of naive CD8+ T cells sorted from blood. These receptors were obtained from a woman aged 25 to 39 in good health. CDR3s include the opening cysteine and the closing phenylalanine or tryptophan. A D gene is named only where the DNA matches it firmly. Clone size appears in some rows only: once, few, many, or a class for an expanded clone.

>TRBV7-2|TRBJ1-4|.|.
TGTGCCAGCAGCGTTTACGGGTCTGGAGAAAAACTGTTTTTT
CASSVYGSGEKLFF
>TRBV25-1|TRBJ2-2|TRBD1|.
TGTGCCAGCAGGGGAACTGGACAGGCGAACACCGGGGAGCTGTTTTTT
CASRGTGQANTGELFF
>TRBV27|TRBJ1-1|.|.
TGTGCCAGCACCCCTGAGTGGGGTAGGTTCGACACTGAAGCTTTCTTT
CASTPEWGRFDTEAFF
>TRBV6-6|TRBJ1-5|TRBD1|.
TGTGCCAGCAGTACGACAGGGAACCCAAATCAGCCCCAGCATTTT
CASSTTGNPNQPQHF
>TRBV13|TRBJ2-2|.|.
TGTGCCAGCAGCTTTGCGCTTAACACCGGGGAGCTGTTTTTT
CASSFALNTGELFF
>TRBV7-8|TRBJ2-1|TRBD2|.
TGTGCCAGCAGCCCAAGCATTACTAGCGGGAGCGGCAATGAGCAGTTCTTC
CASSPSITSGSGNEQFF
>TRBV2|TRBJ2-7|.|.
TGTGCCAGCAGTGAACTGACAGCCACTCGGTGGGGTGAGCAGTACTTC
CASSELTATRWGEQYF
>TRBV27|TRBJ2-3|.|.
TGTGCCAGCAGACCATCTAGGGATACGCAGTATTTT
CASRPSRDTQYF
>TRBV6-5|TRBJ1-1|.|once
TGTGCCAGCAGTCGGGAACCGAACACTGAAGCTTTCTTT
CASSREPNTEAFF
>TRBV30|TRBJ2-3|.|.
TGTGCCTGGACGCCTTTCACCGGTAAAGTTGTTACGCAGTATTTT
CAWTPFTGKVVTQYF
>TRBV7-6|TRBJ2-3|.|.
TGTGCCAGCAGCTTTTCCTCCGGTAACACAGATACGCAGTATTTT
CASSFSSGNTDTQYF
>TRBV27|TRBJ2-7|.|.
TGTGCCAGCAGGACGCCAGGGATTTCCGAGCAGTACTTC
CASRTPGISEQYF
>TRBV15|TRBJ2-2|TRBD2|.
TGTGCCACCTCAGGGACTAGCGAAAACACCGGGGAGCTGTTTTTT
CATSGTSENTGELFF
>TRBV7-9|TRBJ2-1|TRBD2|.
TGTGCCAGCAGCTTTGGGGGGGGCAATGAGCAGTTCTTC
CASSFGGGNEQFF
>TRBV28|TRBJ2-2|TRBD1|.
TGTGCCAGCAGTTTCAACAGGGGGACCGGGGAGCTGTTTTTT
CASSFNRGTGELFF
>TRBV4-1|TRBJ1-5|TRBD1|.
TGCGCCAGCAGCCACCCTGGACAGGGGGTACTTTCCACCAATCAGCCCCAGCATTTT
CASSHPGQGVLSTNQPQHF
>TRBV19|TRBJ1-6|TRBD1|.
TGTGCCAGTATGGGCAGGACAGGGAATTCACCCCTCCACTTT
CASMGRTGNSPLHF
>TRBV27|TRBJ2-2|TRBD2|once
TGTGCCAGCAGTTCACACTGGAAAACTAGCGGGAGTTTATACACCGGGGAGCTGTTTTTT
CASSSHWKTSGSLYTGELFF
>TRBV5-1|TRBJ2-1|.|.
TGCGCCAGCACTACCCGGGCTAGCTCCTACAATGAGCAGTTCTTC
CASTTRASSYNEQFF
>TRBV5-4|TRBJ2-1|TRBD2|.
TGTGCCAGCAGCGACCGGACTAGCGGGAAGGATGAGCAGTTCTTC
CASSDRTSGKDEQFF
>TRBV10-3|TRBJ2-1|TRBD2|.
TGTGCCATCAGTAGGGACTACCCGGGGGGTCAGTTCTTC
CAISRDYPGGQFF
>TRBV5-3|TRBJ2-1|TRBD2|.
TGTGCCAGAAGCTTGGCCAGCGGGAGCTACAATGAGCAGTTCTTC
CARSLASGSYNEQFF
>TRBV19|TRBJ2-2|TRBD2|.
TGTGCCAGCACAACAAGCGGGAGGCGGACCGGGGAGCTGTTTTTT
CASTTSGRRTGELFF
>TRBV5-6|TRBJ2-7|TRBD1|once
TGTGCCAGCAGCTGGGGACAGGGTAACTACGAGCAGTACTTC
CASSWGQGNYEQYF
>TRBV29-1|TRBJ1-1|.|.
TGCAGCGTTGTAGGGGGGGTTGAAACTGAAGCTTTCTTT
CSVVGGVETEAFF
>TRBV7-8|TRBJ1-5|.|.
TGTGCCAGCAGCTTAGGCTGGGGGGAAAGCAATCAGCCCCAGCATTTT
CASSLGWGESNQPQHF
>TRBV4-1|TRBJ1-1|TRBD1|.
TGCGCCAGCAGCCAAGGCCAGCCAGGACAGGGAGGGGGAGCTTTCTTT
CASSQGQPGQGGGAFF
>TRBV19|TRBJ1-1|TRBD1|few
TGTGCCAGTAGTATCATCAGGGGGTTGGTGAACACTGAAGCTTTCTTT
CASSIIRGLVNTEAFF
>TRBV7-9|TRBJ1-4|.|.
TGTGCCAGCAGCGAACAGGGTTTGGTTAATGAAAAACTGTTTTTT
CASSEQGLVNEKLFF
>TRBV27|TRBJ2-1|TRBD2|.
TGTGCCAGCAGTCCGACTAGCGGGAGGCACAATGAGCAGTTCTTC
CASSPTSGRHNEQFF
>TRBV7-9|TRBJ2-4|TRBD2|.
TGTGCCAGCAGCAAAACTAGCGTCTATGCCAAAAACATTCAGTACTTC
CASSKTSVYAKNIQYF
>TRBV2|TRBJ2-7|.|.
TGTGCCAGCAGTCCCCGGGACTGGGACTACGAGCAGTACTTC
CASSPRDWDYEQYF
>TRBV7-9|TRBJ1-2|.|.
TGTGCCAGCGTCGATCCAGGGGTGGGCTATGGCTACACCTTC
CASVDPGVGYGYTF
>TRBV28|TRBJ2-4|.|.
TGTGCCAGCAGTTTGGGGACATCAGCCAAAAACATTCAGTACTTC
CASSLGTSAKNIQYF
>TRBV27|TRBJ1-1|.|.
TGTGCCAGCAGTTTAGGAGGGGACGGTTACACTGAAGCTTTCTTT
CASSLGGDGYTEAFF
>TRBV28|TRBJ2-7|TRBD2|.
TGTGCCAGCAGCGGGGTAGCGGGAGTTTCCTACGAGCAGTACTTC
CASSGVAGVSYEQYF
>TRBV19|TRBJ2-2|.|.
TGTGCCAGTAGTGACGACAGGCGCGGCGGGGAGCTGTTTTTT
CASSDDRRGGELFF
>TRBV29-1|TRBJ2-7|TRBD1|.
TGCAGCGTTGATGGGACAGACTCCTACGAGCAGTACTTC
CSVDGTDSYEQYF
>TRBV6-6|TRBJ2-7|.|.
TGTGCCAGCAGTTACTCGACGGACAGAATGGACTACGAGCAGTACTTC
CASSYSTDRMDYEQYF
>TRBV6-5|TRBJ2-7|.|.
TGTGCCAGCAGTTACGACGCCTACTCCTACGAGCAGTACTTC
CASSYDAYSYEQYF
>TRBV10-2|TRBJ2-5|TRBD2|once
TGCGCCAGCAGTCCACCTAGCGGGAGGGCCAAGATGGGGCAGTACTTC
CASSPPSGRAKMGQYF
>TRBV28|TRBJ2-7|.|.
TGTGCCAGCGGGGAGTACGAGCAGTACTTC
CASGEYEQYF
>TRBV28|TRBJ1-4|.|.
TGTGCCAGCAGTGACCCGGGAGATTTTAATGAAAAACTGTTTTTT
CASSDPGDFNEKLFF
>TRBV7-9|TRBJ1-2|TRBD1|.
TGTGCCAGCAGCTTATCCGGGACAGCCTTTTATGGCTACACCTTC
CASSLSGTAFYGYTF
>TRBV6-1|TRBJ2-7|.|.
TGTGCCAGCAGTGACGGGCCCGGGAACGAGCAGTACTTC
CASSDGPGNEQYF
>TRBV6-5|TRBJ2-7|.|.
TGTGCCAGCAGTTACTCGGAGGAAGCAATCTCCTACGAGCAGTACTTC
CASSYSEEAISYEQYF
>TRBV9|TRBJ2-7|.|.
TGTGCCAGCAGCGTAGCAGGGGGGTGGGAGCAGTACTTC
CASSVAGGWEQYF
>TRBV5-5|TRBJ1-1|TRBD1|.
TGTGCCAGCACCTGGACAGGGGATCTCACTGAAGCTTTCTTT
CASTWTGDLTEAFF
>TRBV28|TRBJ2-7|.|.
TGTGCCACCCAATCCTACGAGCAGTACTTC
CATQSYEQYF
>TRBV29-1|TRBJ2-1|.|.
TGCAGCGTAGGCGGGGCGAGGGTCGGCAGTGAGCAGTTCTTC
CSVGGARVGSEQFF
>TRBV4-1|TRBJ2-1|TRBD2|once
TGCGCCAGCAGCCAAGACCCCGAGCCTAGCGGAGGGGTCAATGAGCAGTTCTTC
CASSQDPEPSGGVNEQFF
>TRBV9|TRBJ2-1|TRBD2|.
TGTGCCAGCAGCGTAGGGGCCCCCTTAGCGGGAGGGTCCTACAATGAGCAGTTCTTC
CASSVGAPLAGGSYNEQFF
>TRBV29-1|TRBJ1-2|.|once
TGCAGCGTTGACAGGGTGTTGGACACTAACTATGGCTACACCTTC
CSVDRVLDTNYGYTF
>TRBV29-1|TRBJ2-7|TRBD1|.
TGCAGCGTTGTAGATTGGACAGGGGATTACGAGCAGTACTTC
CSVVDWTGDYEQYF
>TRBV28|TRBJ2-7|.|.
TGTGCCAGCAGAGGGAGGGAGCAGTACTTC
CASRGREQYF